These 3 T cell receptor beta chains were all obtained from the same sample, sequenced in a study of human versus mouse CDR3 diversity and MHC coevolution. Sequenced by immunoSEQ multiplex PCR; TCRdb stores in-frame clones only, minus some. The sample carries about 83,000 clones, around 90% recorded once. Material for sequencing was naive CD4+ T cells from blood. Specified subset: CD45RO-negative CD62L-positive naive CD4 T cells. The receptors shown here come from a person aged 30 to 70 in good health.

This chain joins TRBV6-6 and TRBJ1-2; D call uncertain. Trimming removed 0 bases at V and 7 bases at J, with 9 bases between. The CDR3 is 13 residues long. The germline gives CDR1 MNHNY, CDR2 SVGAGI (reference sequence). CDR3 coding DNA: TGTGCCAGCAGTTACTCGATCTACGGTGGCTACACCTTC. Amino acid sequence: CASSYSIYGGYTF.

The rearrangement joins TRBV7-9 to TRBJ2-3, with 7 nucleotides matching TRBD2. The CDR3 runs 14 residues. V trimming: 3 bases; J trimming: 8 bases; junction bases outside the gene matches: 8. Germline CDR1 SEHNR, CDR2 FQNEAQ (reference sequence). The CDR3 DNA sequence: TGTGCCAGCAGCTTGGGCGGGGGAGTAGGTACGCAGTATTTT. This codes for CASSLGGGVGTQYF.

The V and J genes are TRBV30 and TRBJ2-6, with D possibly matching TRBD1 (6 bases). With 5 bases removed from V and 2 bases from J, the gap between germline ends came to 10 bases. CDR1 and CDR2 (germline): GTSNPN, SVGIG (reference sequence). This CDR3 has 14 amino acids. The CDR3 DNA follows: TGTGCCTGGCTCAACAGGGCTGGGGCCAACGTCCTGACTTTC. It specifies CAWLNRAGANVLTF.